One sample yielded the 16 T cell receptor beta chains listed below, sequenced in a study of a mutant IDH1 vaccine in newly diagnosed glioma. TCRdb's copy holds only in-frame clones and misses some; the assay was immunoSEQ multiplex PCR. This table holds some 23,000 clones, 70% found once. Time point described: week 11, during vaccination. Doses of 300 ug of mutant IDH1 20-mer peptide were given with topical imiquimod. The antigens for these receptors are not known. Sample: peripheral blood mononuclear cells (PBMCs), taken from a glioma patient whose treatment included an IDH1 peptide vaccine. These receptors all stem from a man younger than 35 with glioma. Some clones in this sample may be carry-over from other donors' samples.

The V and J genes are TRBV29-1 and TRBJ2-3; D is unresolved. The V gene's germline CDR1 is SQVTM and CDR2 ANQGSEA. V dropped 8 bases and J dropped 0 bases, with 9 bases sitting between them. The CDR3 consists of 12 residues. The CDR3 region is CSFRPSTDTQYF. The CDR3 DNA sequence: TGCAGCTTTCGGCCAAGCACAGATACGCAGTATTTT.

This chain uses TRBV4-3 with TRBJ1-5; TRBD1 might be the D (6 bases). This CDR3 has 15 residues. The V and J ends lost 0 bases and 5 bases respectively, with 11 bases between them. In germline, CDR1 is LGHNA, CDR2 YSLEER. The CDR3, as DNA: TGCGCCAGCAGCCAAGAGCCGAGGGGGGATCAGCCCCAGCATTTT. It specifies CASSQEPRGDQPQHF.

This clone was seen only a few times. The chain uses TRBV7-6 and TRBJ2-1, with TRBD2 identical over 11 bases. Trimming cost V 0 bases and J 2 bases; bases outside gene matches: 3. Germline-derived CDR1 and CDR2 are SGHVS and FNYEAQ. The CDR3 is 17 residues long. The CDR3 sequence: CASSLALAGVAYNEQFF. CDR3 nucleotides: TGTGCCAGCAGCTTAGCACTAGCGGGAGTTGCCTACAATGAGCAGTTCTTC.

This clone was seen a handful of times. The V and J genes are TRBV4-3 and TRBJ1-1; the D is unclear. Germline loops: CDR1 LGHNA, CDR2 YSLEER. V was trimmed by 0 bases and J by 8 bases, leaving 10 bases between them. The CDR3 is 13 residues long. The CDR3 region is CASSQEAESEAFF. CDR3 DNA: TGCGCCAGCAGCCAAGAGGCTGAGTCGGAAGCTTTCTTT.

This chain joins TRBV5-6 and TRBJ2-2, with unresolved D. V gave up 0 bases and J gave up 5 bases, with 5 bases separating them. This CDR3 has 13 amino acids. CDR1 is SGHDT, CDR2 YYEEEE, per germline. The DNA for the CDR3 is TGTGCCAGCAGCTTGGGGGCAACCGGGGAGCTGTTTTTT. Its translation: CASSLGATGELFF.

The CDR3 region is CASSLEQRLSNEKLFF. CDR3 sequence (DNA): TGCGCCAGCAGCTTGGAACAAAGGTTATCTAATGAAAAACTGTTTTTT. The V and J genes are TRBV5-1 and TRBJ1-4, with D uncertain. The CDR3 totals 16 residues. Trimming took 0 bases from V and 3 from J, leaving 12 bases between them. From germline, CDR1 is SGHRS and CDR2 YFSETQ.

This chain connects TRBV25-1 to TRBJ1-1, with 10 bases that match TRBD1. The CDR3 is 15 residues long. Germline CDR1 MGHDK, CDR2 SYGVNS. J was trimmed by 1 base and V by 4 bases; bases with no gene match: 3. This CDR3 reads CASSGQGARNTEAFF. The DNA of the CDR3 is TGTGCCAGCAGTGGACAGGGGGCGCGGAACACTGAAGCTTTCTTT.

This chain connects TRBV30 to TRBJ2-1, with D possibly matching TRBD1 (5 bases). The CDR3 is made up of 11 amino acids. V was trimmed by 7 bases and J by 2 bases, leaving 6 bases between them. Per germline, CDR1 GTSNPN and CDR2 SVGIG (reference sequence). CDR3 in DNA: TGTGCCTTGACAGCCTACAATGAGCAGTTCTTC. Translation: CALTAYNEQFF.

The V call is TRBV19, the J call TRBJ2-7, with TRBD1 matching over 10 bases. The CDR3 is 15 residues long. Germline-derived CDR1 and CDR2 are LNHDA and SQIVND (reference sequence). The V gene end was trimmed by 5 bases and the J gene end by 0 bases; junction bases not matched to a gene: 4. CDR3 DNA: TGTGCCAGTAGTGCCGGGACAGGGGTCTCCTACGAGCAGTACTTC. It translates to CASSAGTGVSYEQYF.

This chain's CDR3 is CASSGQGRGNQPQHF. The DNA for the CDR3 is TGTGCCAGCAGCGGACAGGGTCGAGGCAATCAGCCCCAGCATTTT. The chain carries TRBV2 and TRBJ1-5; TRBD1 matches at 8 bases. J lost 2 bases, V lost 6 bases, and 6 bases had no gene match. Germline V CDR1 and CDR2: SNHLY, FYNNEI. The CDR3 has 15 amino acids.

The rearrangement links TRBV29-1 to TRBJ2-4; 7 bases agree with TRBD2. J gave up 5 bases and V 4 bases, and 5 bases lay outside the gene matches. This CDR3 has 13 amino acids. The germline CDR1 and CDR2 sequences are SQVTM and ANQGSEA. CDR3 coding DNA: TGCAGCGTTGGGGAGGGAATTGAAAACATTCAGTACTTC. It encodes CSVGEGIENIQYF.

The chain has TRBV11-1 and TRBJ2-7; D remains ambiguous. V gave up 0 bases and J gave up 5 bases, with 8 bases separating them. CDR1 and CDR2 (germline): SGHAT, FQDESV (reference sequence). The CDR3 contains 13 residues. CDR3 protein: CASSLASPHEQYF. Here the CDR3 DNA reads TGTGCCAGCAGCTTAGCTTCCCCCCACGAGCAGTACTTC.

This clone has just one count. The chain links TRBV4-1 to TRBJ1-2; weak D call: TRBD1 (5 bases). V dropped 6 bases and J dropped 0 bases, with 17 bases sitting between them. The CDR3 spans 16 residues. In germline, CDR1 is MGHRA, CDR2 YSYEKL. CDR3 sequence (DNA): TGCGCCAGCAGGGGGGACCCGAGGATGGCTAACTATGGCTACACCTTC. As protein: CASRGDPRMANYGYTF.

Written as DNA, the CDR3 is TGTGCCAGCACCCGGACAGGGGTTATCTATGGCTACACCTTC. It yields the protein CASTRTGVIYGYTF. The chain joins TRBV2 to TRBJ1-2; 9 bases fit TRBD1. The V segment lost 7 bases and the J segment 4 bases; nucleotides outside the gene matches: 7. Germline V gene lookup returns CDR1 SNHLY and CDR2 FYNNEI. This CDR3 is 14 amino acids long.

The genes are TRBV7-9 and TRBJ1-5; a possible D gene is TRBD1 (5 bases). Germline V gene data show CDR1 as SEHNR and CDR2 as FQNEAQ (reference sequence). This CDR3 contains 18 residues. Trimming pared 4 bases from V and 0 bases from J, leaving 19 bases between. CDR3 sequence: CASSSPRDGDLSNQPQHF. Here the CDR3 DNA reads TGTGCCAGCAGCTCCCCCCGGGACGGAGATCTTAGCAATCAGCCCCAGCATTTT.

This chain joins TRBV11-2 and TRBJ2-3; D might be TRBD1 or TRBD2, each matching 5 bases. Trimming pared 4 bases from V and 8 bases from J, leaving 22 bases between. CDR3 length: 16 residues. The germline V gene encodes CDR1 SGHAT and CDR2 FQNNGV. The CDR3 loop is CASSSPGTKDRGTQYF. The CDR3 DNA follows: TGTGCCAGCAGCTCCCCCGGGACCAAGGACCGTGGTACGCAGTATTTT. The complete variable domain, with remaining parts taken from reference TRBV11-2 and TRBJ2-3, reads EAGVAQSPRYKIIEKRQSVAFWCNPISGHATLYWYQQILGQGPKLLIQFQNNGVVDDSQLPKDRFSAERLKGVDSTLKIQPAKLEDSAVYLCASSSPGTKDRGTQYFGPGTRLTVL.